The present T cell receptor beta chain was sequenced within a study of early T cells in non-severe SARS-CoV-2 infection. Findings and caveats of the study: Using VDJdb, the matching emphasized anti-spike CD8 responses while missing private and CD4 specificities.

The CDR3 is made up of 11 amino acids. Looked up from germline, CDR1 is MNHNS and CDR2 is SASEGT. Trimming removed 8 bases from V and 5 bases from J, with 9 bases in between. This clonotype was seen more than once but under ten times. Antigen specificity is unknown. Via MiXCR, TCRdb re-called the 5' RACE reads, giving one row per CDR3 protein. Among roughly 64,000 distinct CDR3 sequences listed, 11% were seen once. Sequencing was performed on whole blood, taken at baseline. The clonotype comes from an adult who was a healthcare worker with PCR-confirmed SARS-CoV-2 infection or an uninfected control (not recorded which). The chain combines TRBV6-1 with TRBJ1-2, with D unresolved. The CDR3 bases are TGTGCCAGCCTGTCCATGTATGGCTACACCTTC. As protein: CASLSMYGYTF.